This T cell receptor (beta chain) was sequenced in a study of OX40 agonist ivuxolimab in advanced cancers. Trimming pared 0 bases from V and 1 base from J, leaving 12 bases between. Per the germline V gene, CDR1 is GTSNPN and CDR2 is SVGIG (reference sequence). This CDR3 is 15 amino acids long. Generated by immunoSEQ multiplex PCR, the TCRdb table keeps only in-frame clones and is missing some. The profile shows tens of thousands of clones, around 86% of them singletons. The rearrangement uses TRBV30 and TRBJ2-5, with D perhaps TRBD1 (6 bases). This TCR was sampled from an adult with an advanced solid tumor such as melanoma, head and neck, liver or kidney cancer. The material was CD4+ or CD8+ T cells sorted from blood, obtained in a trial of the OX40 agonist ivuxolimab. The CDR3 sequence is CAWSVVTGVQETQYF. The CDR3 DNA reads as TGTGCCTGGAGTGTAGTGACAGGCGTCCAAGAGACCCAGTACTTC.